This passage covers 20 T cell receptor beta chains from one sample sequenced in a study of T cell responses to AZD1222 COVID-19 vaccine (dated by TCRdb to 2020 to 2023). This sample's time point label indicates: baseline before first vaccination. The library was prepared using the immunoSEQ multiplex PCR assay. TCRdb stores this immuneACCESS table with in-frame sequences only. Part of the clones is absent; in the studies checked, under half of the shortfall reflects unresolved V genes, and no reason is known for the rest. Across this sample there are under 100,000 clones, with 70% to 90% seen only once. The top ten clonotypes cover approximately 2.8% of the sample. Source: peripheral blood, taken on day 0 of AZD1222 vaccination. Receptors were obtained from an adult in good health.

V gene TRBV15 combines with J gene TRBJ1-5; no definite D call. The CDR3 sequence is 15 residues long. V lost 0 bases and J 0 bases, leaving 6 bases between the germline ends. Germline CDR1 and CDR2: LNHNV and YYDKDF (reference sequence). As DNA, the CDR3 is TGTGCCACCAGCAGAGAAGACTATAGCAATCAGCCCCAGCATTTT. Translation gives CATSREDYSNQPQHF.

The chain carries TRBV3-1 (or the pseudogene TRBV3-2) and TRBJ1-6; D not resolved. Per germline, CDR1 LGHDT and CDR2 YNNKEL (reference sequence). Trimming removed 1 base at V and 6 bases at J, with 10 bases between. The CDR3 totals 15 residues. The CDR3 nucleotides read TGTGCCAGCAGCCAAGGGGAAGTACGTAATTCACCCCTCCACTTT. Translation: CASSQGEVRNSPLHF.

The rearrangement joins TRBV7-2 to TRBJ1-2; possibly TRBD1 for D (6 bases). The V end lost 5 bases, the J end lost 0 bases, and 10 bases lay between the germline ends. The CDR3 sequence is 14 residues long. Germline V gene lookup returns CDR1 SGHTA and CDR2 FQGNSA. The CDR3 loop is CASSRAGANYGYTF. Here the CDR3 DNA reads TGTGCCAGCAGCCGGGCAGGGGCTAACTATGGCTACACCTTC.

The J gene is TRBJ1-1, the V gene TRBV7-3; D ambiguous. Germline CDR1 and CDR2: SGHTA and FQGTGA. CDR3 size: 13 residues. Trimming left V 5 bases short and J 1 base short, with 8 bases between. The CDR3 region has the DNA TGTGCCAGCAGCGTCGCAGCGAACACTGAAGCTTTCTTT. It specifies CASSVAANTEAFF.

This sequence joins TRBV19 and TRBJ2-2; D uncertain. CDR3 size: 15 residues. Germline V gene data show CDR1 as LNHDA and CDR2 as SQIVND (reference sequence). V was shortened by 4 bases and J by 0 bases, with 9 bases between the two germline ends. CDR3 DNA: TGTGCCAGTAGTACCAGGCTGACGAACACCGGGGAGCTGTTTTTT. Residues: CASSTRLTNTGELFF.

In DNA, the CDR3 is TGTGCCAGTAGTCCACCCCGACAGGGGATCGAAAAACTGTTTTTT. It encodes CASSPPRQGIEKLFF. The rearrangement uses TRBV19 and TRBJ1-4; 8 nucleotides line up with TRBD1. Germline CDR1 is LNHDA and CDR2 is SQIVND (reference sequence). There are 15 residues in the CDR3. After removal of 5 bases from V and 8 bases from J, the junction contained 10 bases not matched to a gene.

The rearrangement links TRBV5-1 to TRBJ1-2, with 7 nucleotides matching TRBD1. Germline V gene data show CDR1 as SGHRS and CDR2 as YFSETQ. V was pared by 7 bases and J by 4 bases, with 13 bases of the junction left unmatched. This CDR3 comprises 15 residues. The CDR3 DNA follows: TGCGCCAGCCGTCCCTGGGGGACAGAGATCTATGGCTACACCTTC. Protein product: CASRPWGTEIYGYTF.

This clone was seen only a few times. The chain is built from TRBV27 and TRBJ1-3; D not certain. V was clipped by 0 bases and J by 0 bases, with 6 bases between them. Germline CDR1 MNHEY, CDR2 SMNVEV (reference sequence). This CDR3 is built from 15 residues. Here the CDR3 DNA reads TGTGCCAGCAGTTTATCCCGGACCTCTGGAAACACCATATATTTT. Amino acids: CASSLSRTSGNTIYF.

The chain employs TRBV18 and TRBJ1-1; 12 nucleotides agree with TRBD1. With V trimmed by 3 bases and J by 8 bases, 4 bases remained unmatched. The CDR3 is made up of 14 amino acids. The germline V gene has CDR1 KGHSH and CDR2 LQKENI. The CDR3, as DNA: TGTGCCAGCTCACCGGGACAGGGGGCGAGGGAAGCTTTCTTT. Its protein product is CASSPGQGAREAFF.

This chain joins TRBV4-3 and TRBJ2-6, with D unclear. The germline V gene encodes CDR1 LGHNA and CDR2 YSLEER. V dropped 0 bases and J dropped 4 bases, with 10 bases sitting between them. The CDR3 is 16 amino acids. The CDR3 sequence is CASSQEEGSGANVLTF. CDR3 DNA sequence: TGCGCCAGCAGCCAAGAGGAAGGTTCCGGGGCCAACGTCCTGACTTTC.

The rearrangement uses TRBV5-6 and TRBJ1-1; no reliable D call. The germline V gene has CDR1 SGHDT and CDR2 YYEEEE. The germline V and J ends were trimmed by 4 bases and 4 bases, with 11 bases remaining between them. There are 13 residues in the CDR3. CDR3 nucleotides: TGTGCCAGCAGCAGAACGCCGGGCACTGAAGCTTTCTTT. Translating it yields CASSRTPGTEAFF.

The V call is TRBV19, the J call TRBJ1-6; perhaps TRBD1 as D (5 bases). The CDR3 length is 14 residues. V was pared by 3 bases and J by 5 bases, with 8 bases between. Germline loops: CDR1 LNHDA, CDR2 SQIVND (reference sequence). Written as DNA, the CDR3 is TGTGCCAGTAGTATCAGGGAAGATAATTCACCCCTCCACTTT. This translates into CASSIREDNSPLHF.

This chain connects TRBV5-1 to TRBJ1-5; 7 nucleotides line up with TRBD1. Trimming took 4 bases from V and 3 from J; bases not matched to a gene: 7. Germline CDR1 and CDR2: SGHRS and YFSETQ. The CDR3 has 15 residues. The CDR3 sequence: CASSPPGQYNQPQHF. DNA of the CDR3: TGCGCCAGCAGCCCACCGGGACAGTACAATCAGCCCCAGCATTTT.

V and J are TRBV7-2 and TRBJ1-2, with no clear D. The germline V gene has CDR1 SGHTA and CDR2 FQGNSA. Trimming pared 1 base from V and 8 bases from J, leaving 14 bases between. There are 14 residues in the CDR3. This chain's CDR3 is CASSLGAQSMGYTF. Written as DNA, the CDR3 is TGTGCCAGCAGCTTAGGTGCGCAGTCTATGGGCTACACCTTC.

DNA of the CDR3: TGTGCCAGCACCCCGGGACAGCTGAACACTGAAGCTTTCTTT. Translating it yields CASTPGQLNTEAFF. This chain connects TRBV6-5 to TRBJ1-1; TRBD1 matches 7 bases. Trimming took 7 bases from V and 0 from J; bases not matched to a gene: 5. Per germline, CDR1 MNHEY and CDR2 SVGAGI. The CDR3 spans 14 residues.

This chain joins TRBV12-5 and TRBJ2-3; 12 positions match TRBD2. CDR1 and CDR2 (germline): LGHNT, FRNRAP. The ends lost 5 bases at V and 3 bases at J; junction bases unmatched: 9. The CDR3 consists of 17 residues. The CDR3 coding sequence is TGTGCTAGTGGTCCGAGGGAGACTAGCGGGGGAACAGATACGCAGTATTTT. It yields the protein CASGPRETSGGTDTQYF.

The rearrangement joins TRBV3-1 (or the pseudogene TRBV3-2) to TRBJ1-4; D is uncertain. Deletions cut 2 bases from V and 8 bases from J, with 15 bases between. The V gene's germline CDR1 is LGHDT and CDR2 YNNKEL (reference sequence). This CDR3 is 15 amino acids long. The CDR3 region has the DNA TGTGCCAGCAGCCAAAGAACCACAACAAGGGAAAAACTGTTTTTT. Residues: CASSQRTTTREKLFF.

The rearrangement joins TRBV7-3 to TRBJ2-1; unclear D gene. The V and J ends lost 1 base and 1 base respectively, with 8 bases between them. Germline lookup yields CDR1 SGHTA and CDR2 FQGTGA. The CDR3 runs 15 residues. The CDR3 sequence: CASSLNPESYNEQFF. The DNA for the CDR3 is TGTGCCAGCAGCTTAAACCCGGAGTCCTACAATGAGCAGTTCTTC.

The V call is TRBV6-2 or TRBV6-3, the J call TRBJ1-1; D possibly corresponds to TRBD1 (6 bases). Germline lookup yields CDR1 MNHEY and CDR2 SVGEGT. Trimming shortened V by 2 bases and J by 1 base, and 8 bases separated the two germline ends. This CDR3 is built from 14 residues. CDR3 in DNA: TGTGCCAGCAGTTACGCGGGACAGAACACTGAAGCTTTCTTT. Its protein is CASSYAGQNTEAFF.

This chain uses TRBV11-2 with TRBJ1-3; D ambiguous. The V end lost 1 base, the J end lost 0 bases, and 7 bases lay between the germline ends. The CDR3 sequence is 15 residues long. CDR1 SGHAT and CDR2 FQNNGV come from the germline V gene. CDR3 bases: TGTGCCAGCAGCTTAGTGGGGTACTCTGGAAACACCATATATTTT. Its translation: CASSLVGYSGNTIYF.